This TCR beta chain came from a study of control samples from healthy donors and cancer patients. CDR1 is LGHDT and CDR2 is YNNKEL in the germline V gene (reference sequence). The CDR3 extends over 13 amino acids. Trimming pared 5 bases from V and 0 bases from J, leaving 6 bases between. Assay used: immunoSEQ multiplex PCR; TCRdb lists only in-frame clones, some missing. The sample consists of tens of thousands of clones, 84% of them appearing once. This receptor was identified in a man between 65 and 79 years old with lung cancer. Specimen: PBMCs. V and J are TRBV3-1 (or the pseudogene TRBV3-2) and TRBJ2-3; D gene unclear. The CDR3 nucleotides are TGTGCCAGCAGCAAGCAAAGCACAGATACGCAGTATTTT. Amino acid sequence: CASSKQSTDTQYF.